These T cell receptor beta chains were read from a single sample in a study of T cells expressing NK-cell markers. No DNA is given; TCRdb re-called the 5' RACE reads and lists each CDR3 protein once. The data show about 440,000 distinct CDR3 sequences, and the top ten clones hold 7.3%. Input material: blood T cells: a sorted CD56 or NKG2C T cell subset, CD4+ or CD8+ T cells, or bulk PBMC T cells (not recorded which). The receptors shown here come from a woman aged 18 to 75 in good health. Both conserved end residues are part of each CDR3.

j_call | v_call | cdr3_aa
TRBJ2-2 | TRBV6-4 | CASSGGNTGELFF
TRBJ2-3 | TRBV7-3 | CASSSTGATDTQYF
TRBJ2-1 | TRBV5-6 | CASSFLLAEYNEQFF
TRBJ2-7 | TRBV11-2 | CASSFGLAGVFPQAPQYF
TRBJ1-1 | TRBV3-1 | CASSLAAPTEAFF
TRBJ1-2 | TRBV25-1 | CASSESAGMDYGYTF
TRBJ2-1 | TRBV7-3 | CASSPSRNNEQFF
TRBJ2-3 | TRBV5-1 | CASSPSRGATRDTQYF
TRBJ1-1 | TRBV20-1 | CSASVVGRRPEAFF
TRBJ2-1 | TRBV15 | CATSRGFTGTGLYNEQFF
TRBJ1-4 | TRBV6-5 | CASSYSRGGEKLFF
TRBJ2-7 | TRBV20-1 | CSARKGLVAYEQYF
TRBJ1-1 | TRBV20-1 | CSACPGGRGTEAFF
TRBJ2-3 | TRBV29-1 | CSVDPRGASTDTQYF
TRBJ1-6 | TRBV15 | CATSRGPGFIAESPLHF
TRBJ2-7 | TRBV14 | CASSQGPGQGNYEQYF
TRBJ2-3 | TRBV7-4 | CASPGGSTDTQYF
TRBJ1-4 | TRBV5-6 | CASSLRQGRREKLFF
TRBJ1-4 | TRBV6-5 | CASSYGLRGREKLFF
TRBJ2-5 | TRBV29-1 | CSARHIQETQYF
TRBJ2-5 | TRBV28 | CASSSPPRTDQETQYF
TRBJ2-6 | TRBV12-3/TRBV12-4 | CASSQGISGANVLTF
TRBJ2-3 | TRBV11-2 | CASSLDWDLLNRDTQYF
TRBJ2-2 | TRBV24-1 | CATSDLSTGELFF
TRBJ2-1 | TRBV7-2 | CASSLQSDLREQFF
TRBJ2-5 | TRBV11-2 | CASSRRGNQETQYF
TRBJ2-3 | TRBV9 | CASRAGVDGDTQYF
TRBJ2-5 | TRBV7-9 | CASSPPGWEETQYF
TRBJ1-1 | TRBV12-3/TRBV12-4 | CASSIRQANTEAFF
TRBJ2-3 | TRBV6-6 | CASTLGVDTQYF
TRBJ1-5 | TRBV23-1 | CASSHEKAHQPQHF
TRBJ2-1 | TRBV27 | CASSWERGTTYNEQFF
TRBJ2-1 | TRBV11-1 | CASSLALGLADYNEQFF
TRBJ2-2 | TRBV5-1 | CASMEGVSTGELFF
TRBJ2-4 | TRBV7-2 | CASSFSTDIQYF
TRBJ1-1 | TRBV6-6 | CASFTQLNTEAFF
TRBJ1-2 | TRBV5-5 | CASSLGQGSFYGYTF
TRBJ2-1 | TRBV20-1 | CSASSGDHNEQFF
TRBJ1-1 | TRBV7-9 | CASSYRDWNTEAFF
TRBJ2-1 | TRBV4-3 | CASSSIIGPYNEQFF
TRBJ2-1 | TRBV14 | CASRRLATSEQFF
TRBJ1-5 | TRBV4-3 | CASSQDGIEPYSNQPQHF
TRBJ1-1 | TRBV20-1 | CSALSLRGTEAFF
TRBJ2-5 | TRBV7-2 | CASSLGGGGEETQYF
TRBJ2-7 | TRBV7-9 | CASSSRDLYEQYF
TRBJ2-1 | TRBV20-1 | CSARLLGLAGYEQFF
TRBJ2-7 | TRBV4-3 | CASSQEKGAGGYGYEQYF
TRBJ1-1 | TRBV7-3 | CASSLGTFVEAFF
TRBJ2-1 | TRBV6-1 | CASRRDGSYNEQFF
TRBJ2-3 | TRBV11-2 | CASSPGSARTDTQYF
TRBJ2-5 | TRBV12-3/TRBV12-4 | CASSHGTSEQETQYF